This TCR beta chain was recovered during a study of monozygotic twins with inflammatory bowel disease. TCRdb reprocessed the 5' RACE reads and reports one entry per CDR3 protein, with no DNA. This repertoire includes about 450,000 distinct CDR3 sequences. Germline V gene sequence: CDR1 DFQATT, CDR2 SNEGSKA (reference sequence). The CDR3 has 14 residues. General study points: Among T cells, the various subtypes were not distinguishable. No one strong IBD-associated signal or clonotype was supported.

In the case of this clonotype: Its matching antigen is unknown.

This TCR derives from a human donor with ulcerative colitis or Crohn's disease, or a healthy co-twin of an affected twin (not recorded which). The chain carries TRBV20-1 and TRBJ2-5; TCRdb's D call, TRBD1, is unchecked because there is no DNA. What was sequenced was blood. This chain's CDR3 is CSAKGRVKRETQYF.